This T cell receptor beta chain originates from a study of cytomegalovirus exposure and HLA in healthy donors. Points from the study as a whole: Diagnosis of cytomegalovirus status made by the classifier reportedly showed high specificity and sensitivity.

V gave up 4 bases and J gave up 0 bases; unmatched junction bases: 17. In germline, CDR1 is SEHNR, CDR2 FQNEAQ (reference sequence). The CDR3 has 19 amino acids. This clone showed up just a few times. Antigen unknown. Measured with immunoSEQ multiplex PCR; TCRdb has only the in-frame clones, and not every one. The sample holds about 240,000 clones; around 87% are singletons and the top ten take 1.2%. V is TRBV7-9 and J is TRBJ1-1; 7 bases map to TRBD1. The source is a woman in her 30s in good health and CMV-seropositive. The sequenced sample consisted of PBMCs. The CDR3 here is CASSSNPGTVPVMNTEAFF. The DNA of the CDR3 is TGTGCCAGCAGCTCAAACCCCGGGACAGTCCCGGTCATGAACACTGAAGCTTTCTTT.